Sequencing of this T cell receptor (beta chain) was carried out in a study of blood T cells in healthy people across ages. From germline, CDR1 is DFQATT and CDR2 SNEGSKA (reference sequence). Trimming removed 5 bases from V and 1 base from J, with 15 bases in between. There are 15 residues in the CDR3. A second PCR of 7 to 11 cycles used a sample-barcoded 5' primer and a J-beta primer mix. TCRdb analysed the 5' RACE reads with MiXCR anew, one entry per CDR3 protein. The table has about 680,000 distinct CDR3 sequences, around 49% seen once. The sequence was obtained from a woman aged 55-70 years in good health. This chain joins TRBV20-1 and TRBJ1-5; D may be TRBD1 (5 bases). Source material: blood. CDR3 in DNA: TGCAGTGCTTCACGACCAGGGTTGAGCAATCAGCCCCAGCATTTT. It encodes CSASRPGLSNQPQHF.